The 12 T cell receptor beta chains presented below share a single source sample, sequenced in a study of T cell changes during pregnancy in multiple sclerosis. Produced via immunoSEQ multiplex PCR; TCRdb's table is partial and in-frame only. Of 90,000 to 95,000 clones in the sample, almost 95% are singletons; the top ten hold roughly 2.4%. Sequenced material: peripheral blood, taken in the third trimester of pregnancy. These receptor sequences come from a female donor with multiple sclerosis, enrolled in a pregnancy study.

This clone was counted a few times. V usage is TRBV4-2 and J usage is TRBJ1-1, with 7 bases matching TRBD1. The V and J ends lost 4 bases and 0 bases, in that order; junction bases with no gene match: 2. The CDR3 spans 14 residues. Germline assignment: CDR1 LGHNA and CDR2 YNFKEQ. The CDR3, as DNA: TGTGCCAGCAGCCCGGGACAGTTGAACACTGAAGCTTTCTTT. It translates to CASSPGQLNTEAFF.

The chain joins TRBV18 to TRBJ2-1, with a tentative D call TRBD2 (5 bases). The CDR3 extends over 12 amino acids. Trimming stripped 2 bases from V and 12 bases from J, with 11 bases between. CDR1 and CDR2 from the germline V gene are KGHSH and LQKENI. CDR3 DNA sequence: TGTGCCAGCTCACCAGGACTTGAATGGCAGTTCTTC. Residues: CASSPGLEWQFF.

V usage is TRBV28 and J usage is TRBJ2-5; 13 bases agree with TRBD2. CDR3 size: 16 residues. In germline, CDR1 is MDHEN, CDR2 SYDVKM. After removal of 5 bases from V and 3 bases from J, the junction contained 6 bases not matched to a gene. Here the CDR3 reads CASSPRTSGRKETQYF. The CDR3 DNA reads as TGTGCCAGCAGTCCCCGGACTAGCGGGAGAAAAGAGACCCAGTACTTC.

The chain combines TRBV5-1 with TRBJ2-1, with D perhaps TRBD1 (6 bases). V lost 4 bases and J 1 base, leaving 15 bases between the germline ends. Germline CDR1 and CDR2: SGHRS and YFSETQ. The CDR3 totals 16 residues. This chain's CDR3 is CASSRGGAESYNEQFF. CDR3 sequence (DNA): TGCGCCAGCAGCCGAGGGGGAGCAGAATCCTACAATGAGCAGTTCTTC.

The chain joins TRBV7-9 to TRBJ2-2; D is possibly TRBD2 (5 bases). Germline-derived CDR1 and CDR2 are SEHNR and FQNEAQ (reference sequence). V lost 9 bases to trimming and J lost 6 bases, with 14 bases between them. CDR3 size: 13 residues. This chain's CDR3 is CARRDSGAGELFF. The CDR3 nucleotides are TGTGCCAGAAGAGACTCCGGGGCCGGGGAGCTGTTTTTT.

The chain has TRBV7-9 and TRBJ2-7, with 7 nucleotides matching TRBD1. The trim removed 8 bases at V and 4 bases at J, leaving 14 bases unmatched. Germline CDR1 reads SEHNR; CDR2 reads FQNEAQ (reference sequence). The CDR3 length is 15 residues. DNA of the CDR3: TGTGCCAGCGGGGAGACAGGGACAGAAGGTTACGAGCAGTACTTC. Translated: CASGETGTEGYEQYF.

The genes are TRBV5-6 and TRBJ2-7; 8 nucleotides agree with TRBD2. V was clipped by 4 bases and J by 3 bases; unmatched bases: 12. In germline, CDR1 is SGHDT, CDR2 YYEEEE. This CDR3 is built from 16 residues. The CDR3 DNA reads as TGTGCCAGCAGCCCGACCCCGGGACTAGGCGACTACGAGCAGTACTTC. Protein sequence: CASSPTPGLGDYEQYF.

This rearrangement joins TRBV7-9 to TRBJ1-1; possibly TRBD1 for D (5 bases). The CDR3 is 15 amino acids. V lost 5 bases and J lost 2, with 15 bases in between. Per germline, CDR1 SEHNR and CDR2 FQNEAQ (reference sequence). CDR3 nucleotide sequence: TGTGCCAGCAGCCCATTCGGGGGTTATAACACTGAAGCTTTCTTT. Translating it yields CASSPFGGYNTEAFF.

V is TRBV30 and J is TRBJ1-2, with D tentatively TRBD1 (6 bases). Germline V gene data show CDR1 as GTSNPN and CDR2 as SVGIG (reference sequence). V gave up 0 bases and J gave up 3 bases, with 11 bases separating them. The CDR3 runs to 14 residues. Here the CDR3 reads CAWSVGGGHYGYTF. In DNA, the CDR3 is TGTGCCTGGAGTGTAGGCGGGGGCCACTATGGCTACACCTTC.

This clone was picked up one time. The DNA for the CDR3 is TGTGCCAGCAGACCGACAGGGGCTCGGACTGAAGCTTTCTTT. Protein: CASRPTGARTEAFF. This chain connects TRBV7-2 to TRBJ1-1; 8 bases match TRBD1. This CDR3 region has 14 residues. V lost 6 bases, J lost 5 bases, and 8 bases stayed unmatched. Germline CDR1 and CDR2: SGHTA and FQGNSA.

The rearrangement links TRBV4-1 to TRBJ1-1; 7 positions match TRBD1. The ends lost 1 base at V and 3 bases at J; junction bases unmatched: 8. The CDR3 runs to 16 residues. Germline V CDR1 and CDR2: MGHRA, YSYEKL. CDR3 DNA sequence: TGCGCCAGCAGCCAAGTCTCCAGGGGGGCGGACACTGAAGCTTTCTTT. Residues: CASSQVSRGADTEAFF.

This chain uses TRBV9 with TRBJ2-5, with D tentatively TRBD1 (6 bases). This CDR3 comprises 15 residues. V was clipped by 0 bases and J by 5 bases, with 14 bases between them. Germline CDR1 reads SGDLS; CDR2 reads YYNGEE. In DNA, the CDR3 is TGTGCCAGCAGCGTAGAGCAGGGGTTCCGGGAGACCCAGTACTTC. Translation gives CASSVEQGFRETQYF.